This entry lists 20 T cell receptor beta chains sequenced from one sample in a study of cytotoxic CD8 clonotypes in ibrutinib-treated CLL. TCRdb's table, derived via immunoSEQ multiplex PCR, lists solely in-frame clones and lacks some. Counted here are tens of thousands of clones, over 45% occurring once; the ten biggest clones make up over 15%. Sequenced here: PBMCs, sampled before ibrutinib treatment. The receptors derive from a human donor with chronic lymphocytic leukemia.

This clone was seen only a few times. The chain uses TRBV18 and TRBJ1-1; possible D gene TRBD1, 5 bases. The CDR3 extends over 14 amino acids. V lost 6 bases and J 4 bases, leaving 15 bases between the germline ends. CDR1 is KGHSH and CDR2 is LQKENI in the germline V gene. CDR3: CASSQDRWATEAFF. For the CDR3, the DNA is TGTGCCAGCTCCCAAGACAGATGGGCCACTGAAGCTTTCTTT.

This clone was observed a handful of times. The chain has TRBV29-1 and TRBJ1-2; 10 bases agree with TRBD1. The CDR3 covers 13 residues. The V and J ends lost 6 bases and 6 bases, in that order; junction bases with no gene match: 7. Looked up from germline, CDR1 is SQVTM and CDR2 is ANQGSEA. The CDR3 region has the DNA TGCAGCGTCTCGGACAGGGGGACAGATGGCTACACCTTC. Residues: CSVSDRGTDGYTF.

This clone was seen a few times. The CDR3, as DNA: TGTGCCAGCAGTTCAAGGACTAGCGGCACCTACAATGAGCAGTTCTTC. Protein product: CASSSRTSGTYNEQFF. V and J are TRBV11-3 and TRBJ2-1, with 10 bases that match TRBD2. Germline CDR1 SGHNT, CDR2 YENEEA. V lost 6 bases, J lost 2 bases, and 7 bases stayed unmatched. The CDR3 loop spans 16 amino acids.

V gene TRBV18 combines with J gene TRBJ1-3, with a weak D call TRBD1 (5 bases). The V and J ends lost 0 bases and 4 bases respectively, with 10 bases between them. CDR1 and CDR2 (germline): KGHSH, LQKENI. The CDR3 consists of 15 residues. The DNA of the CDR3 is TGTGCCAGCTCACCACCGGCAGGGATGGGAAACACCATATATTTT. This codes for CASSPPAGMGNTIYF.

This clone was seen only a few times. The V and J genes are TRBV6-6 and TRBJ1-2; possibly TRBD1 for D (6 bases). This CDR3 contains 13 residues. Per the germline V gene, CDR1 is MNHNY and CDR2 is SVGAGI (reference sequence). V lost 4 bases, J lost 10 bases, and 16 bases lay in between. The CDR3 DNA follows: TGTGCCAGCAGTTCCAAACAGGGTTCCGCCTACACCTTC. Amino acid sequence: CASSSKQGSAYTF.

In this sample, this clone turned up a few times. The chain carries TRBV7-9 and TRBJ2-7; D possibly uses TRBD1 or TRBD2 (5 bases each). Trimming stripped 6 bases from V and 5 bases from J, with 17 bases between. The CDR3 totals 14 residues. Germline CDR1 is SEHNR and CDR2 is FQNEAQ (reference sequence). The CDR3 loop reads CASREQGQGHEQYF. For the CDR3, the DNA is TGTGCCAGCAGGGAACAAGGGCAGGGACACGAGCAGTACTTC.

CDR3 loop: CASSFSSSYNSPLHF. The CDR3 DNA follows: TGCGCCAGCAGCTTTAGTAGCTCCTATAATTCACCCCTCCACTTT. V is TRBV5-1 and J is TRBJ1-6; D call uncertain. The CDR3 consists of 15 residues. Germline values: CDR1 SGHRS, CDR2 YFSETQ. Trimming removed 2 bases at V and 0 bases at J, with 6 bases between.

The chain's CDR3 is CASSVGLASEQYF. In DNA, the CDR3 is TGTGCCAGCAGCGTTGGACTAGCGAGCGAGCAGTACTTC. The chain has TRBV9 and TRBJ2-7, with 9 bases fitting TRBD2. V shed 2 bases and J 6 bases; nucleotides not matched to a gene: 3. This CDR3 is built from 13 residues. Germline V lookup: CDR1 SGDLS, CDR2 YYNGEE.

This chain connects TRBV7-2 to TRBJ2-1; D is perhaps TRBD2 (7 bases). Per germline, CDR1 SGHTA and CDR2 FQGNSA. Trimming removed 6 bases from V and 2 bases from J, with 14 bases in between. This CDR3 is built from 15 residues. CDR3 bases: TGTGCCAGCAGTAGAAGGGGGGGGCCCTACAATGAGCAGTTCTTC. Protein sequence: CASSRRGGPYNEQFF.

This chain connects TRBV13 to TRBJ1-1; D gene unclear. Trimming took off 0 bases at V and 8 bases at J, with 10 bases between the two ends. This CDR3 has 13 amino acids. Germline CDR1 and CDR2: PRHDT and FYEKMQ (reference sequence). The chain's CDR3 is CASSLGLPEEAFF. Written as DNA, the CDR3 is TGTGCCAGCAGCTTAGGCCTCCCAGAAGAAGCTTTCTTT.

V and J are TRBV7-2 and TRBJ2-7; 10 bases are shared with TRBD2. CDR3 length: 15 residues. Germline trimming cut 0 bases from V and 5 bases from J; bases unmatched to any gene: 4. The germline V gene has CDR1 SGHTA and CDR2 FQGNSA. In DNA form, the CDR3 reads TGTGCCAGCAGCTTAGCTCCTAGCGGGGGCAACGAGCAGTACTTC. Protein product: CASSLAPSGGNEQYF.

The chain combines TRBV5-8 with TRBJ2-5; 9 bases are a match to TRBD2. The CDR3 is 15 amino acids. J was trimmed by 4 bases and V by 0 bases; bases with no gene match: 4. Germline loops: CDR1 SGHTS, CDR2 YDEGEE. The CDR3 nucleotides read TGTGCCAGCAGCTTGGAGCTAGCGGGGACAGAGACCCAGTACTTC. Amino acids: CASSLELAGTETQYF.

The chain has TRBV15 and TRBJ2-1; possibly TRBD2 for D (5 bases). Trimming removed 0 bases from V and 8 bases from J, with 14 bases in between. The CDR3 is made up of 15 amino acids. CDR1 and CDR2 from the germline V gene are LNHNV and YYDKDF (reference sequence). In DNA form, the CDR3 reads TGTGCCACCAGCAGAGATCCTGGCAGCGGCGATGAGCAGTTCTTC. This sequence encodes CATSRDPGSGDEQFF.

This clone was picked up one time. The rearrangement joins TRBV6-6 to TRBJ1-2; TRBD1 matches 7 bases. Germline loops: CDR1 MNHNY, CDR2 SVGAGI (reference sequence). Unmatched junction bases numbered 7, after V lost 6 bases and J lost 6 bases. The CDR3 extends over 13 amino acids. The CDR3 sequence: CASSPRQGDGYTF. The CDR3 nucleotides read TGTGCCAGCAGCCCAAGACAGGGAGATGGCTACACCTTC.

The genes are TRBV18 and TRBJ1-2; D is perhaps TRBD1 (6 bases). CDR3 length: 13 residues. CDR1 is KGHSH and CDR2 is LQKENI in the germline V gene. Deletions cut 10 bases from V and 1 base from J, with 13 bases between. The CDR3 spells CATRTAINYGYTF. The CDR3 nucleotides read TGTGCCACAAGGACAGCGATTAACTATGGCTACACCTTC.

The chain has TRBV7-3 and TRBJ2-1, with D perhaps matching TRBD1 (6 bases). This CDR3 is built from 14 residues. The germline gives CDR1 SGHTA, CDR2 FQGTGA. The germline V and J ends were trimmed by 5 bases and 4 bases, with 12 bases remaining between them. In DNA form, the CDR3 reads TGTGCCAGCAGCGTACAAGGACAGTACAATGAGCAGTTCTTC. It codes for CASSVQGQYNEQFF.

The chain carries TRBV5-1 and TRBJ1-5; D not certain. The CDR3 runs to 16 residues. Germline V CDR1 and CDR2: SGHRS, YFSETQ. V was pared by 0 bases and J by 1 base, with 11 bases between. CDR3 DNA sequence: TGCGCCAGCAGCTTGGCTGGTATTGGGAGCAATCAGCCCCAGCATTTT. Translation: CASSLAGIGSNQPQHF.

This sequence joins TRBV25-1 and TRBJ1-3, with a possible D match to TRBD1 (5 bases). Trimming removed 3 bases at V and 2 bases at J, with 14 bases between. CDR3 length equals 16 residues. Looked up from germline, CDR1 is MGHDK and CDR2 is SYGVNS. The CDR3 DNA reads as TGTGCCAGCAGTGAGCAAGCAGGGAGGACTGGAAACACCATATATTTT. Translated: CASSEQAGRTGNTIYF.

The CDR3 sequence is CASVGGYEKLFF. DNA for the CDR3: TGTGCCAGCGTCGGAGGGTATGAAAAACTGTTTTTT. The chain links TRBV28 to TRBJ1-4; D gene ambiguous. The germline V gene encodes CDR1 MDHEN and CDR2 SYDVKM. The CDR3 sequence is 12 residues long. Trimming took 8 bases from V and 6 from J, leaving 10 bases between them.

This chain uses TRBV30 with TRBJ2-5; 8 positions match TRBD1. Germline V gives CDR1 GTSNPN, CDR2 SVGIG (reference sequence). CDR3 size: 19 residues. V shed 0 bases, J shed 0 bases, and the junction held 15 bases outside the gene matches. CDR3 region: CAWSVPGGQGGHHQETQYF. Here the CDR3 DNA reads TGTGCCTGGAGTGTGCCCGGCGGACAGGGAGGTCACCACCAAGAGACCCAGTACTTC. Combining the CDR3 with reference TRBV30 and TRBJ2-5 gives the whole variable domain SQTIHQWPATLVQPVGSPLSLECTVEGTSNPNLYWYRQAAGRGLQLLFYSVGIGQISSEVPQNLSASRPQDRQFILSSKKLLLSDSGFYLCAWSVPGGQGGHHQETQYFGPGTRLLVL.